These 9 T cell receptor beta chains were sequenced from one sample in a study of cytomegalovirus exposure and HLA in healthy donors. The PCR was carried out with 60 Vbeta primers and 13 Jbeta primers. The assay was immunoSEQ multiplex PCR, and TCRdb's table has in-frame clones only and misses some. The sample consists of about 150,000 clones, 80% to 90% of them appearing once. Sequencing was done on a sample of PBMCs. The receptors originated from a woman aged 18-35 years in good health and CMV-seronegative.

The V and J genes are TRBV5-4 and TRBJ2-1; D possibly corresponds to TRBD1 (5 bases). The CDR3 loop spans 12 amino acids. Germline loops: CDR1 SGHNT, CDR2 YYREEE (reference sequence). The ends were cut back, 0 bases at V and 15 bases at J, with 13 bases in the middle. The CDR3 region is CASSLGRADLFF. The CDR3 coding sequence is TGTGCCAGCAGCTTGGGCAGGGCTGACTTGTTCTTC.

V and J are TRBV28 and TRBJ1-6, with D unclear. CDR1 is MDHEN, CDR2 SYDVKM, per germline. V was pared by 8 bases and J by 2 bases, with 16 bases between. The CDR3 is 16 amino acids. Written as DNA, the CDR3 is TGTGCCAGCTACCCGGGCGGGTTGCCCTATAATTCACCCCTCCACTTT. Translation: CASYPGGLPYNSPLHF.

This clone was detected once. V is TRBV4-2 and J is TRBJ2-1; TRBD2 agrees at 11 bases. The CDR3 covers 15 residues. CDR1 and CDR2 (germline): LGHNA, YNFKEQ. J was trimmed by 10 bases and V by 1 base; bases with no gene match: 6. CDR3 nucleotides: TGTGCCAGCAGCCAAGCTACCGGGACTAGCGGCGAGCAGTTCTTC. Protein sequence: CASSQATGTSGEQFF.

The CDR3 region is CASSRLRGGHEQFF. In nucleotides, the CDR3 is TGTGCCAGCAGCCGACTTAGGGGGGGTCATGAGCAGTTCTTC. The gene calls are TRBV5-4 and TRBJ2-1, with D perhaps TRBD2 (7 bases). The CDR3 has 14 amino acids. Between the trimmed V and J ends, which lost 4 bases and 8 bases, there was a span of 16 bases. Germline CDR1 is SGHNT and CDR2 is YYREEE (reference sequence).

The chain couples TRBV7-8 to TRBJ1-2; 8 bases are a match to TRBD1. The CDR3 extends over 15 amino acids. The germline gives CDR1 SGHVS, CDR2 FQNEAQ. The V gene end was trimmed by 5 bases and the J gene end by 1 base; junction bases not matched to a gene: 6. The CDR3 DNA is TGTGCCAGCAGCCCCGGACAGGGAGTTAACTATGGCTACACCTTC. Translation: CASSPGQGVNYGYTF.

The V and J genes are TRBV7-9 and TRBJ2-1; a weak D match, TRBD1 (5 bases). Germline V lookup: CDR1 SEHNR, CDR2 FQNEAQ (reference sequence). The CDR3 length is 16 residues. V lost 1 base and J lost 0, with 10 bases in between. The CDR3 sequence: CASSLVGASSYNEQFF. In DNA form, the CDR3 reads TGTGCCAGCAGCTTAGTAGGGGCCAGCTCCTACAATGAGCAGTTCTTC.

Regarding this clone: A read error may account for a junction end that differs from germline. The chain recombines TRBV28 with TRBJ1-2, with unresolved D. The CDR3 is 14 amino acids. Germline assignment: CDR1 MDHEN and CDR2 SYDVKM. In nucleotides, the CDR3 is TGTGCCAGCAGATTATCGGGAACTAACTATGGCTACACCTTC. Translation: CASRLSGTNYGYTF.

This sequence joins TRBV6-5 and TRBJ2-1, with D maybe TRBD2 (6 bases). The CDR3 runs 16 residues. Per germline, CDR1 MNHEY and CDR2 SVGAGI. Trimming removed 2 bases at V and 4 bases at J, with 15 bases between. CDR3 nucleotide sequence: TGTGCCAGCAGTTACCGGGGGACCGGACATTACAATGAGCAGTTCTTC. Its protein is CASSYRGTGHYNEQFF.

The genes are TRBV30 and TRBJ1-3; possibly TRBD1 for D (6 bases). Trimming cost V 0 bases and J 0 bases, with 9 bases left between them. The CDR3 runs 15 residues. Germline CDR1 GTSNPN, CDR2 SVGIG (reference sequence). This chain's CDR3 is CAWSVGTNSGNTIYF. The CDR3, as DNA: TGTGCCTGGAGTGTCGGGACAAACTCTGGAAACACCATATATTTT.